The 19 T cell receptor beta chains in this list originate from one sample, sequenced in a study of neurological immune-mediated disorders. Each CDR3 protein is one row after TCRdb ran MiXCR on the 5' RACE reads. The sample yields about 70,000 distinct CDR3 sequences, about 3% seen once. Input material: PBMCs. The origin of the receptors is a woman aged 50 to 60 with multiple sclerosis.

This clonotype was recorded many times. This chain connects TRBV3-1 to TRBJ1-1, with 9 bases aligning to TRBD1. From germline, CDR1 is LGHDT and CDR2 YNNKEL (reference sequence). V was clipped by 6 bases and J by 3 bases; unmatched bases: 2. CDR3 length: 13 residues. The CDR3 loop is CASRGTGHTEAFF. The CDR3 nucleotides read TGTGCCAGCAGAGGGACAGGGCACACTGAAGCTTTCTTT. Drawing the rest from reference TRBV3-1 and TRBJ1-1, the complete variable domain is DTAVSQTPKYLVTQMGNDKSIKCEQNLGHDTMYWYKQDSKKFLKIMFSYNNKELIINETVPNRFSPKSPDKAHLNLHINSLELGDSAVYFCASRGTGHTEAFFGQGTRLTVV.

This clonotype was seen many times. CDR3 sequence: CASSGHVGDGYTF. CDR3 bases: TGTGCCAGCAGTGGTCATGTGGGGGATGGCTACACCTTC. The J gene is TRBJ1-2, the V gene TRBV25-1; tentatively, D is TRBD1 (5 bases). This CDR3 is 13 amino acids long. Germline V gene data show CDR1 as MGHDK and CDR2 as SYGVNS. The V gene lost 4 bases and the J gene lost 6 bases, with 12 bases spanning the gap.

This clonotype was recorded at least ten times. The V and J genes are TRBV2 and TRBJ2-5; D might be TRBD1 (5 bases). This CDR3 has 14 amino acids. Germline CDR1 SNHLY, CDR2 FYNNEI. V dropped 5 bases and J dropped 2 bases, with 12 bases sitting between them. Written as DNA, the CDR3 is TGTGCCAGCAGTTTCGACAGTAGACAAGAGACCCAGTACTTC. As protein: CASSFDSRQETQYF. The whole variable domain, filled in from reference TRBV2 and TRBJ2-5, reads EPEVTQTPSHQVTQMGQEVILRCVPISNHLYFYWYRQILGQKVEFLVSFYNNEISEKSEIFDDQFSVERPDGSNFTLKIRSTKLEDSAMYFCASSFDSRQETQYFGPGTRLLVL.

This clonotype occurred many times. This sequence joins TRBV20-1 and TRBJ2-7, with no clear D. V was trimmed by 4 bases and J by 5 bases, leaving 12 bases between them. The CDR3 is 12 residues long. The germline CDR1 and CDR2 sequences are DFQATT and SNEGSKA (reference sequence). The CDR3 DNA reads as TGCAGTGCTATTTGGGGTATAGACGAGCAGTACTTC. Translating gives CSAIWGIDEQYF.

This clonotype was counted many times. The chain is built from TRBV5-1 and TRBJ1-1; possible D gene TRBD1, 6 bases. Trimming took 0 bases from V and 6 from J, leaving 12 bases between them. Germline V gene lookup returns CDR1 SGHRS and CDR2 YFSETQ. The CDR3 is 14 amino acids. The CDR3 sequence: CASSLVVAGAEAFF. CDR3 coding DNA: TGCGCCAGCAGCTTGGTAGTGGCAGGGGCTGAAGCTTTCTTT. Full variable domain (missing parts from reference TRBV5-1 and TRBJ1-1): KAGVTQTPRYLIKTRGQQVTLSCSPISGHRSVSWYQQTPGQGLQFLFEYFSETQRNKGNFPGRFSGRQFSNSRSEMNVSTLELGDSALYLCASSLVVAGAEAFFGQGTRLTVV.

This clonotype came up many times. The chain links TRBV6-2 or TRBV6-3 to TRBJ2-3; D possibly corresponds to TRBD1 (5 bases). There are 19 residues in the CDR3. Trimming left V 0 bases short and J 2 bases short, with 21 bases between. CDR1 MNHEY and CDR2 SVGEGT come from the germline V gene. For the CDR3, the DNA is TGTGCCAGCAGTTACTCGAGTTGGACACCTTCCCTTGCCACAGATACGCAGTATTTT. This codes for CASSYSSWTPSLATDTQYF.

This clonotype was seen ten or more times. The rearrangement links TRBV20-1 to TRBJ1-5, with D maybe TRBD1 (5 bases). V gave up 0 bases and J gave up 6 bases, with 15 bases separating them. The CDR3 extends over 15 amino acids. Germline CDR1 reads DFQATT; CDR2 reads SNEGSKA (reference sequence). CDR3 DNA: TGCAGTGCTAGAGATACCCAGGGACGAAGTCAGCCCCAGCATTTT. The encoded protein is CSARDTQGRSQPQHF.

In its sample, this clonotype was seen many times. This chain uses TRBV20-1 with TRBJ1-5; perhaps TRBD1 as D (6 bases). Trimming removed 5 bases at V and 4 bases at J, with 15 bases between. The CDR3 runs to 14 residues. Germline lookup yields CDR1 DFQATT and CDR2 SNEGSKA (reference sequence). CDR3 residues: CSASTGGANQPQHF. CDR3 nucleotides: TGCAGTGCTTCGACGGGGGGGGCTAATCAGCCCCAGCATTTT.

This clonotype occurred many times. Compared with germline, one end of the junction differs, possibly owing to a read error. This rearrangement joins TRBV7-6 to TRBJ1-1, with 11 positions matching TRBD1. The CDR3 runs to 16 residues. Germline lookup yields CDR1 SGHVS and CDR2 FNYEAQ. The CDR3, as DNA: TGTGCCAGCAGCCCGGGGACAGGGGGTATGAATACTGAAGCTTTCTTT. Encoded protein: CASSPGTGGMNTEAFF.

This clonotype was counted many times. This CDR3 reads CASRVPGTEYGYTF. The CDR3 DNA sequence: TGTGCCAGCAGGGTCCCCGGGACAGAATATGGCTACACCTTC. The rearrangement joins TRBV6-5 to TRBJ1-2; 7 bases agree with TRBD1. Germline loops: CDR1 MNHEY, CDR2 SVGAGI. Trimming removed 6 bases from V and 5 bases from J; junction bases left unmatched: 9. The CDR3 consists of 14 residues.

The CDR3 spells CSVTDGTNLNTIYF. The CDR3 DNA follows: TGCAGTGTCACGGACGGGACTAATCTAAACACCATATATTTT. The chain joins TRBV20-1 to TRBJ1-3, with a tentative D call TRBD1 (5 bases). This CDR3 spans 14 amino acids. The V and J ends lost 7 bases and 6 bases respectively, with 19 bases between them. Germline CDR1 DFQATT, CDR2 SNEGSKA (reference sequence).

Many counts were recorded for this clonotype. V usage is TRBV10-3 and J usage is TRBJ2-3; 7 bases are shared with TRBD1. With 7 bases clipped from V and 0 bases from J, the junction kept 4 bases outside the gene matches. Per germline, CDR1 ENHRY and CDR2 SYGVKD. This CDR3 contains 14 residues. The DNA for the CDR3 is TGTGCCATCACGGGGACAGAGAGCACAGATACGCAGTATTTT. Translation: CAITGTESTDTQYF.

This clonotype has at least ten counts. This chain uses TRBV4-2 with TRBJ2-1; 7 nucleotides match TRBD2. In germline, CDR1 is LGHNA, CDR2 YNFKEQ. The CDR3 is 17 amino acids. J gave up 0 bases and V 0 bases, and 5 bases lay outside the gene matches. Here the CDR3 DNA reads TGTGCCAGCAGCCAAGATTTTGCGGGAGTCTCCTACAATGAGCAGTTCTTC. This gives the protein CASSQDFAGVSYNEQFF.

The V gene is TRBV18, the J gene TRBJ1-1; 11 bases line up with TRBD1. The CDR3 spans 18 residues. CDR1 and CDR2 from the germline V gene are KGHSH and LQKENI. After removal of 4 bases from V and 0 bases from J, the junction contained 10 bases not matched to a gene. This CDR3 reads CASSLFLGQGDLNTEAFF. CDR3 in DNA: TGTGCCAGCTCACTCTTTTTGGGACAGGGGGACTTGAACACTGAAGCTTTCTTT. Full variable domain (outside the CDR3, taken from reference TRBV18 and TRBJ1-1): NAGVMQNPRHLVRRRGQEARLRCSPMKGHSHVYWYRQLPEEGLKFMVYLQKENIIDESGMPKERFSAEFPKEGPSILRIQQVVRGDSAAYFCASSLFLGQGDLNTEAFFGQGTRLTVV.

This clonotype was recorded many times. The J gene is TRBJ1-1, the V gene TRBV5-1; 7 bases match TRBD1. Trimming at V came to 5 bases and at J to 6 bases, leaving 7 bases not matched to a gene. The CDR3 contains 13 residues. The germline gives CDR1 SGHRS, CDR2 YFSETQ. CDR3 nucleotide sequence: TGCGCCAGCAGACGTGACAGGGTCCCTGAAGCTTTCTTT. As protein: CASRRDRVPEAFF.

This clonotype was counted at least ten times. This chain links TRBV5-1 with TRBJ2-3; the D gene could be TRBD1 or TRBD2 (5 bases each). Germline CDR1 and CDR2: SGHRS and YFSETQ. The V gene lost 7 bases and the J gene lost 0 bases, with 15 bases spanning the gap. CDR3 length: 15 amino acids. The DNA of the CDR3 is TGCGCCAGCTCGTCCGGGACCTCGAGCACAGATACGCAGTATTTT. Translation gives CASSSGTSSTDTQYF.

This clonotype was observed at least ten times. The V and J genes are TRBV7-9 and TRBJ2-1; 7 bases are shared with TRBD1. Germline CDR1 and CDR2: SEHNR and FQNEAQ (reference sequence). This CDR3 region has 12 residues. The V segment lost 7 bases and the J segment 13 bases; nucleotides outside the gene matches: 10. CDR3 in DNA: TGTGCCAGCACCATCCAAGGGGGCGCCCAGTTCTTC. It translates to CASTIQGGAQFF.

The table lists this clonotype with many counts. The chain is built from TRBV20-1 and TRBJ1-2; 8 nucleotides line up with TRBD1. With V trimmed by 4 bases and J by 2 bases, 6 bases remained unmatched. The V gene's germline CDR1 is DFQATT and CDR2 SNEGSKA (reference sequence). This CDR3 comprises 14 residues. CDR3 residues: CSATGTGGNYGYTF. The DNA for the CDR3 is TGCAGTGCTACCGGGACAGGCGGGAACTATGGCTACACCTTC.

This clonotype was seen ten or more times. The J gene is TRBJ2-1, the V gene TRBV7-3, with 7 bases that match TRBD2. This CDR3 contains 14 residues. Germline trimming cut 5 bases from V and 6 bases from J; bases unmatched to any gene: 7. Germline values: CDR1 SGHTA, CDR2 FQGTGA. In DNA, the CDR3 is TGTGCCAGCAGCGCGACGGGGACTACCAATGAGCAGTTCTTC. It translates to CASSATGTTNEQFF.